This T cell receptor (beta chain) was sequenced for a study of T cells in Graves' hyperthyroidism and ophthalmopathy. Study-level findings and limits: Blood shared most expanded thyroid clonotypes above 0.001. Model-based prediction identified ophthalmopathy a median 6.5 months prior to its onset.

This CDR3 has 15 residues. Germline CDR1 reads LNHDA; CDR2 reads SQIVND (reference sequence). Losses at the gene ends were 5 bases for V and 5 bases for J; bases not matched to a gene: 7. On this clonotype: The antigen remains unidentified.

Amplified TCR beta CDR3 regions derived from RNA transcripts. The TCR CDR3 first-round RT-PCR relied on the HTBI primer set. Using its own MiXCR run on the multiplex PCR reads, TCRdb lists one record per CDR3 protein. Among 210,000 or so distinct CDR3 sequences, roughly 17% were seen once, and the ten largest hold roughly 50%. This sequence originates from a man in his forties or fifties with Graves' hyperthyroidism. The chain has TRBV19 and TRBJ2-7; TRBD2 agrees at 12 bases. What was sequenced was blood. This CDR3 reads CASSGASGRAHEQYF. In DNA, the CDR3 is TGTGCCAGTAGTGGTGCTAGCGGGAGGGCCCACGAGCAGTACTTC.